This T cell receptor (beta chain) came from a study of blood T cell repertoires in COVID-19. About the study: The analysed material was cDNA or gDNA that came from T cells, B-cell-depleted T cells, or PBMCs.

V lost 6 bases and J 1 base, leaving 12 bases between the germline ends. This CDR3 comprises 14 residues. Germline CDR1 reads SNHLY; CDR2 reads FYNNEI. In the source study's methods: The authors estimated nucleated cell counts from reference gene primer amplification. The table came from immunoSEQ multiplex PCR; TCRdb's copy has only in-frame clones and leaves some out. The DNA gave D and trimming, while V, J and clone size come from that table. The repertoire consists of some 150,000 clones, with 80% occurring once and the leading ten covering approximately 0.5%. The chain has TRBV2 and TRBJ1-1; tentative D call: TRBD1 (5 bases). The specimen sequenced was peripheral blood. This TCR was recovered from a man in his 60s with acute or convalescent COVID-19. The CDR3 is CASRTLGANTEAFF. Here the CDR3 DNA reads TGTGCCAGCAGGACCCTAGGGGCGAACACTGAAGCTTTCTTT.